Presented here are 14 T cell receptor beta chains from one specimen sequenced in a study of blood T cell repertoires in COVID-19. The assay was immunoSEQ multiplex PCR, and TCRdb's table has in-frame clones only and misses some. The sample has some 49,000 clones, roughly four fifths seen once. The sequencing sample was made of peripheral blood. These TCRs come from a woman aged 60-75 years with acute or convalescent COVID-19.

V usage is TRBV7-8 and J usage is TRBJ2-7; possibly TRBD2 for D (5 bases). Germline assignment: CDR1 SGHVS and CDR2 FQNEAQ. CDR3 size: 14 residues. V lost 3 bases, J lost 2 bases, and 11 bases lay in between. CDR3 DNA: TGTGCCAGCAGCTTCATGGAGGTGACCTACGAGCAGTACTTC. It yields the protein CASSFMEVTYEQYF.

The chain links TRBV6-4 to TRBJ1-2; 9 nucleotides line up with TRBD1. With 6 bases clipped from V and 7 bases from J, the junction kept 6 bases outside the gene matches. The V gene's germline CDR1 is MRHNA and CDR2 SNTAGT. The CDR3 is made up of 13 amino acids. As DNA, the CDR3 is TGTGCCAGCAGGGGGACAGGGACAAGTGGCTACACCTTC. Amino acid sequence: CASRGTGTSGYTF.

CDR3 region: CASSDYNQPQHF. The CDR3 DNA reads as TGTGCCAGCAGTGATTATAATCAGCCCCAGCATTTT. This chain joins TRBV6-1 and TRBJ1-5, with D hard to call. This CDR3 is built from 12 residues. V lost 3 bases, J lost 4 bases, and 4 bases lay in between. The germline V gene has CDR1 MNHNS and CDR2 SASEGT.

This clone was recorded once. The rearrangement uses TRBV5-1 and TRBJ2-5; 7 nucleotides align to TRBD1. Losses at the gene ends were 6 bases for V and 4 bases for J; bases not matched to a gene: 12. CDR1 SGHRS and CDR2 YFSETQ come from the germline V gene. This CDR3 spans 15 amino acids. DNA of the CDR3: TGCGCCAGCACTCTTGGTAGAGGGGGCCGAGAGACCCAGTACTTC. Protein: CASTLGRGGRETQYF.

The chain has TRBV12-2 and TRBJ1-2; TRBD1 is the table's D call, not checked against the DNA. TRBV12-2 is annotated as a pseudogene. The CDR3 length is 17 residues. The CDR3: CASRLSLDRFLGDGYTF. The CDR3 DNA reads as TGTGCAAGTCGCTTATCCCTTGACAGGTTCCTAGGAGATGGCTACACCTTC.

The V and J genes are TRBV2 and TRBJ2-1; 11 nucleotides match TRBD2. The V segment lost 3 bases and the J segment 5 bases; nucleotides outside the gene matches: 3. The CDR3 is 15 residues long. Germline V lookup: CDR1 SNHLY, CDR2 FYNNEI. In DNA form, the CDR3 reads TGTGCCAGCAGTGACAAGACTAGCGGGAACAATGAGCAGTTCTTC. Translation gives CASSDKTSGNNEQFF.

The chain's CDR3 is CAIGAPAETQYF. In DNA form, the CDR3 reads TGTGCCATCGGGGCTCCAGCAGAGACCCAGTACTTC. This chain uses TRBV10-3 with TRBJ2-5; D is perhaps TRBD1 (5 bases). Germline V gene sequence: CDR1 ENHRY, CDR2 SYGVKD. This CDR3 has 12 amino acids. V was pared by 8 bases and J by 4 bases, with 11 bases between.

The CDR3 DNA follows: TGTGCCAGCAGCTCTCTTGGGGGCGGTAAGGCCCTCCACTTT. As protein: CASSSLGGGKALHF. The chain carries TRBV11-2 and TRBJ1-6; a weak D match, TRBD1 (6 bases). CDR1 is SGHAT, CDR2 FQNNGV, per germline. The CDR3 is 14 amino acids. V was shortened by 4 bases and J by 14 bases, with 18 bases between the two germline ends.

The chain joins TRBV28 to TRBJ2-7; weak D call: TRBD2 (5 bases). V shed 4 bases and J shed 2 bases, with 9 bases lying between them. The V gene's germline CDR1 is MDHEN and CDR2 SYDVKM. This CDR3 is built from 13 residues. CDR3: CASSSPGTYEQYF. The CDR3 DNA is TGTGCCAGCAGTTCGCCGGGAACCTACGAGCAGTACTTC.

This chain connects TRBV19 to TRBJ1-3, with D perhaps TRBD1 (5 bases). V lost 5 bases to trimming and J lost 0 bases, with 11 bases between them. CDR3 length: 15 amino acids. In germline, CDR1 is LNHDA, CDR2 SQIVND (reference sequence). The CDR3 DNA sequence: TGTGCCAGTAGTCCGACCGACAGCTCTGGAAACACCATATATTTT. Protein: CASSPTDSSGNTIYF.

This clone was counted a few times. The chain is built from TRBV6-1 and TRBJ1-1; D remains ambiguous. Germline V CDR1 and CDR2: MNHNS, SASEGT. This CDR3 comprises 15 residues. Trimming stripped 3 bases from V and 2 bases from J, with 13 bases between. The CDR3 spells CASSDSLDRNTEAFF. The DNA of the CDR3 is TGTGCCAGCAGTGATTCCCTAGACCGTAACACTGAAGCTTTCTTT.

This clone occurred once. This chain uses TRBV11-2 with TRBJ1-6; D is undetermined. This CDR3 spans 15 amino acids. V was clipped by 1 base and J by 7 bases, with 11 bases between them. Germline values: CDR1 SGHAT, CDR2 FQNNGV. The CDR3 protein is CASSLGVRRNSPLHF. The CDR3 DNA sequence: TGTGCCAGCAGCTTAGGTGTACGGAGGAATTCACCCCTCCACTTT.

This rearrangement joins TRBV3-1 (or the pseudogene TRBV3-2) to TRBJ2-1, with 10 bases fitting TRBD2. The germline gives CDR1 LGHDT, CDR2 YNNKEL (reference sequence). The CDR3 sequence is 15 residues long. The junction had 6 bases not matched to a gene; V was cut back by 3 bases and J by 7 bases. The chain's CDR3 is CASSQSGGAINEQFF. Written as DNA, the CDR3 is TGTGCCAGCAGCCAGAGCGGGGGGGCCATTAATGAGCAGTTCTTC.

The CDR3 DNA is TGTGCCAGCAGGGCCACAGTGAACACCGGGGAGCTGTTTTTT. This codes for CASRATVNTGELFF. The rearrangement joins TRBV2 to TRBJ2-2; D ambiguous. The CDR3 consists of 14 residues. The V end lost 6 bases, the J end lost 1 base, and 9 bases lay between the germline ends. The germline CDR1 and CDR2 sequences are SNHLY and FYNNEI.